This TCR beta chain was retrieved from a study of breast tumors, draining lymph nodes, adjacent tissues. Findings and limits, study-wide: The lymph node origin of tumor T cells was framed as consistent with a hypothesis, not demonstrated. Data fit most tumor T cells coming from lymph node, expanding in tumor. Compared with lymph nodes, tumors were less diverse; compared with nontumor tissue, more.

Samples came from axillary lymph nodes draining the breast cancer. The CDR3 is 16 amino acids. Losses at the gene ends were 5 bases for V and 4 bases for J; bases not matched to a gene: 3. The germline CDR1 and CDR2 sequences are SGHTA and FQGNSA. TCRdb used MiXCR to reprocess the multiplex PCR reads, holding one entry per CDR3 protein. The sample records 100,000 or so distinct CDR3 sequences, around 20% being singletons. This clonotype was counted ten times or more. Its specificity is not known. The sequence came from a female donor with breast cancer. Some clones in this sample may be carry-over from other donors' samples. Sequenced sample: axillary lymph node tissue. The V call is TRBV7-2, the J call TRBJ2-3, with 16 bases that match TRBD2. The CDR3 coding sequence is TGTGCCAGCAGCACCGGGACTAGCGGGAGGGCAGATACGCAGTATTTT. As protein: CASSTGTSGRADTQYF.